These 7 T cell receptor beta chains were sequenced from one sample in a study of blood T cell repertoires in COVID-19. Data came from immunoSEQ multiplex PCR; TCRdb stores just in-frame clones and leaves some out. The table includes under 140,000 clones, roughly 87% detected once. Sequencing used peripheral blood. The receptors derive from a human donor in a cohort sampled during active COVID-19.

The chain links TRBV5-4 to TRBJ2-7; tentatively, D is TRBD2 (5 bases). Per germline, CDR1 SGHNT and CDR2 YYREEE (reference sequence). The CDR3 is made up of 12 amino acids. Deletions cut 3 bases from V and 9 bases from J, with 13 bases between. CDR3 coding DNA: TGTGCCAGCAGCTCCCCTGGGAGAGGGCAGTACTTC. It specifies CASSSPGRGQYF.

The genes are TRBV6-5 and TRBJ1-3, with TRBD1 identical over 7 bases. Germline V lookup: CDR1 MNHEY, CDR2 SVGAGI. The ends lost 6 bases at V and 0 bases at J; junction bases unmatched: 2. This CDR3 has 14 residues. The chain's CDR3 is CASSWDSSGNTIYF. The CDR3 coding sequence is TGTGCCAGCAGCTGGGACAGCTCTGGAAACACCATATATTTT.

The rearrangement links TRBV18 to TRBJ1-5; D is perhaps TRBD1 (5 bases). The CDR3 totals 13 residues. V lost 3 bases and J lost 4, with 7 bases in between. The germline V gene encodes CDR1 KGHSH and CDR2 LQKENI. DNA of the CDR3: TGTGCCAGCTCACCCCAGGGAAATCAGCCCCAGCATTTT. Its translation is CASSPQGNQPQHF.

This chain connects TRBV6-2 or TRBV6-3 to TRBJ1-1, with D tentatively TRBD1 (5 bases). Germline V gives CDR1 MNHEY, CDR2 SVGEGT. The V gene lost 2 bases and the J gene lost 4 bases, with 11 bases spanning the gap. This CDR3 is built from 14 residues. The CDR3 sequence: CASSYRGRVTEAFF. CDR3 sequence (DNA): TGTGCCAGCAGTTACAGGGGTAGAGTCACTGAAGCTTTCTTT.

The CDR3 protein is CASSLAAGHGETQYF. CDR3 DNA sequence: TGTGCCAGCAGCTTAGCAGCGGGACATGGGGAGACCCAGTACTTC. The rearrangement uses TRBV7-3 and TRBJ2-5; tentative D call: TRBD2 (7 bases). V lost 2 bases and J 5 bases, leaving 15 bases between the germline ends. Germline lookup yields CDR1 SGHTA and CDR2 FQGTGA. CDR3 size: 15 residues.

V and J are TRBV11-2 and TRBJ2-7; 10 positions match TRBD2. V dropped 8 bases and J dropped 6; count of bases not matched to a gene: 10. CDR3 length: 14 amino acids. Per germline, CDR1 SGHAT and CDR2 FQNNGV. The DNA of the CDR3 is TGTGCCAGCGGACCAGCGGGAGGGCGACGCGAGCAGTACTTC. Translation: CASGPAGGRREQYF.

The chain recombines TRBV9 with TRBJ2-1; TRBD1 is a possible D gene (6 bases). Germline V gene data show CDR1 as SGDLS and CDR2 as YYNGEE. Trimming took 0 bases from V and 0 from J, leaving 10 bases between them. There are 16 residues in the CDR3. DNA of the CDR3: TGTGCCAGCAGCGTAGGGCAGGGGAGCTCCTACAATGAGCAGTTCTTC. This translates into CASSVGQGSSYNEQFF.